Shown below are 26 T cell receptor beta chains from a single sample sequenced in a study of immune evolution from preneoplasia to lung adenocarcinoma. TCRdb keeps only in-frame clones here, not all; method: immunoSEQ multiplex PCR. The profile shows under 15,000 clones, 65% to 90% of them singletons. Input material: FFPE lung adenocarcinoma in situ tissue. The receptors derive from an older donor with lung adenocarcinoma.

The V and J genes are TRBV28 and TRBJ2-5; D unclear. Trimming pared 6 bases from V and 7 bases from J, leaving 12 bases between. This CDR3 is 12 amino acids long. Looked up from germline, CDR1 is MDHEN and CDR2 is SYDVKM. The CDR3 DNA follows: TGTGCCAGCAGATCCTTGGTAGGGACCCAGTACTTC. As protein: CASRSLVGTQYF.

The chain combines TRBV18 with TRBJ1-5, with D possibly TRBD1 on 5 matching bases. In germline, CDR1 is KGHSH, CDR2 LQKENI. The CDR3 extends over 15 amino acids. With 2 bases removed from V and 6 bases from J, the gap between germline ends came to 14 bases. For the CDR3, the DNA is TGTGCCAGCTCACCAAGGAACGGGGGAGCTCAGCCCCAGCATTTT. Its translation is CASSPRNGGAQPQHF.

The V call is TRBV6-1, the J call TRBJ1-3, with D possibly matching TRBD1 (6 bases). The CDR3 has 15 amino acids. The germline V and J ends were trimmed by 5 bases and 0 bases, with 11 bases remaining between them. CDR1 and CDR2 from the germline V gene are MNHNS and SASEGT. This CDR3 is CASSPGTTSGNTIYF. Here the CDR3 DNA reads TGTGCCAGCAGTCCCGGGACAACCTCTGGAAACACCATATATTTT.

This chain links TRBV4-2 with TRBJ2-7; perhaps TRBD1 as D (6 bases). Germline lookup yields CDR1 LGHNA and CDR2 YNFKEQ. This CDR3 is built from 14 residues. V was shortened by 1 base and J by 3 bases, with 10 bases between the two germline ends. The CDR3 reads CASSQGGQNYEQYF. The CDR3 bases are TGTGCCAGCAGCCAAGGGGGGCAGAACTACGAGCAGTACTTC.

This clone was seen a few times. V gene TRBV7-2 combines with J gene TRBJ2-7; TRBD2 might be the D (6 bases). Per germline, CDR1 SGHTA and CDR2 FQGNSA. Trimming removed 1 base from V and 5 bases from J, with 18 bases in between. CDR3 length equals 16 residues. The CDR3 region is CASSLGPGVNGDEQYF. The CDR3 DNA is TGTGCCAGCAGCTTAGGACCGGGAGTGAATGGGGACGAGCAGTACTTC.

The J gene is TRBJ2-1, the V gene TRBV5-1; maybe TRBD2 (6 bases). Germline CDR1 SGHRS, CDR2 YFSETQ. This CDR3 has 12 residues. With 1 base removed from V and 8 bases from J, the gap between germline ends came to 7 bases. CDR3 coding DNA: TGCGCCAGCAGCTTGTGGGAGGATGAGCAGTTCTTC. This encodes CASSLWEDEQFF.

This chain connects TRBV7-3 to TRBJ2-1; 9 nucleotides agree with TRBD2. The CDR3 consists of 15 residues. J was trimmed by 8 bases and V by 3 bases; bases with no gene match: 8. Germline CDR1 reads SGHTA; CDR2 reads FQGTGA. The CDR3 bases are TGTGCCAGCAGCTTCGGTCGCGGGAGGGCCGATGAGCAGTTCTTC. This codes for CASSFGRGRADEQFF.

V and J are TRBV10-2 and TRBJ1-1; the D gene is possibly TRBD1 (5 bases). The length of the CDR3 is 15 residues. The ends were cut back, 7 bases at V and 1 base at J, with 16 bases in the middle. The V gene's germline CDR1 is WSHSY and CDR2 SAAADI. CDR3 sequence reads: CASMNPGRKNTEAFF. CDR3 nucleotide sequence: TGCGCCAGCATGAACCCGGGACGGAAGAACACTGAAGCTTTCTTT.

V gene TRBV18 combines with J gene TRBJ2-7; 8 bases agree with TRBD2. CDR1 and CDR2 from the germline V gene are KGHSH and LQKENI. The CDR3 is made up of 12 amino acids. V lost 3 bases and J lost 7; bases outside the gene matches: 2. CDR3 sequence: CASSPAGGEQYF. CDR3 DNA: TGTGCCAGCTCACCGGCGGGGGGAGAGCAGTACTTC.

V is TRBV6-5 and J is TRBJ2-7; TRBD2 matches 9 bases. This CDR3 has 14 residues. With 7 bases clipped from V and 0 bases from J, the junction kept 4 bases outside the gene matches. Germline lookup yields CDR1 MNHEY and CDR2 SVGAGI. The CDR3 region is CASIRAGGSYEQYF. The CDR3 region has the DNA TGTGCCAGCATCAGAGCGGGAGGCTCCTACGAGCAGTACTTC.

The rearrangement uses TRBV7-8 and TRBJ2-7; 9 bases are a match to TRBD1. This CDR3 region has 13 residues. Germline V gene sequence: CDR1 SGHVS, CDR2 FQNEAQ. With V trimmed by 4 bases and J by 5 bases, 3 bases remained unmatched. The DNA for the CDR3 is TGTGCCAGCAGCTCCACAGGGGGCGACGAGCAGTACTTC. Amino acid sequence: CASSSTGGDEQYF.

J is TRBJ1-2 and V is TRBV5-1; 8 bases map to TRBD1. Germline V CDR1 and CDR2: SGHRS, YFSETQ. CDR3 length equals 15 residues. Trimming cost V 0 bases and J 4 bases; bases outside gene matches: 5. CDR3 protein: CASSLDGQGFYGYTF. As DNA, the CDR3 is TGCGCCAGCAGCTTGGACGGACAGGGTTTCTATGGCTACACCTTC.

The chain employs TRBV4-2 and TRBJ2-1; perhaps TRBD2 as D (5 bases). Germline CDR1 LGHNA, CDR2 YNFKEQ. The CDR3 has 15 amino acids. V lost 3 bases, J lost 0 bases, and 9 bases lay in between. The CDR3 sequence: CASSQEGSSYNEQFF. The CDR3 DNA is TGTGCCAGCAGCCAGGAAGGGAGCTCCTACAATGAGCAGTTCTTC.

The chain links TRBV5-1 to TRBJ1-2, with 7 bases matching TRBD1. Germline trimming cut 0 bases from V and 4 bases from J; bases unmatched to any gene: 9. CDR1 and CDR2 from the germline V gene are SGHRS and YFSETQ. The CDR3 is 16 amino acids. The CDR3 region is CASSLAGQVVSYGYTF. DNA for the CDR3: TGCGCCAGCAGCTTGGCCGGACAGGTAGTCAGCTATGGCTACACCTTC.

The J gene is TRBJ2-3, the V gene TRBV6-5; the D gene is possibly TRBD2 (5 bases). Trimming shortened V by 0 bases and J by 2 bases, and 9 bases separated the two germline ends. Germline V CDR1 and CDR2: MNHEY, SVGAGI. This CDR3 has 15 amino acids. CDR3 DNA: TGTGCCAGCAGTTACTCAGAGCGGCACACAGATACGCAGTATTTT. This codes for CASSYSERHTDTQYF.

The rearrangement joins TRBV5-4 to TRBJ1-1; no clear D. V was clipped by 4 bases and J by 6 bases, with 7 bases between them. CDR1 and CDR2 from the germline V gene are SGHNT and YYREEE (reference sequence). CDR3 length: 11 amino acids. The CDR3 nucleotides are TGTGCCAGCAGCCATGCGTCTGAAGCTTTCTTT. This gives the protein CASSHASEAFF.

J is TRBJ1-2 and V is TRBV28, with D perhaps TRBD1 (5 bases). Trimming took off 1 base at V and 9 bases at J, with 24 bases between the two ends. The CDR3 totals 17 residues. CDR1 and CDR2 from the germline V gene are MDHEN and SYDVKM. The CDR3 region is CASSLLGIWGQGGSYTF. Written as DNA, the CDR3 is TGTGCCAGCAGTTTATTAGGAATATGGGGCCAGGGCGGAAGCTACACCTTC.

The chain couples TRBV7-2 to TRBJ2-5, with TRBD1 as a possible D gene (6 bases). The CDR3 covers 15 residues. V lost 4 bases and J 4 bases, leaving 16 bases between the germline ends. Germline CDR1 SGHTA, CDR2 FQGNSA. The CDR3 nucleotides read TGTGCCAGCAGCTCCCTCCTGGCCAGGGGAGAGACCCAGTACTTC. Protein product: CASSSLLARGETQYF.

The chain uses TRBV6-5 and TRBJ2-1, with 7 positions matching TRBD1. Germline CDR1 and CDR2: MNHEY and SVGAGI. The CDR3 is 15 residues long. J was trimmed by 5 bases and V by 4 bases; bases with no gene match: 8. CDR3 protein: CASSLPGQSNNEQFF. The CDR3 DNA is TGTGCCAGCAGTTTACCGGGACAGAGCAACAATGAGCAGTTCTTC.

The chain has TRBV27 and TRBJ1-2; 11 nucleotides match TRBD1. Germline CDR1 MNHEY, CDR2 SMNVEV (reference sequence). This CDR3 is 13 amino acids long. The V and J ends lost 5 bases and 8 bases, in that order; junction bases with no gene match: 4. This CDR3 reads CASSGQGAKGYTF. In DNA, the CDR3 is TGTGCCAGCAGTGGACAGGGGGCGAAGGGCTACACCTTC.

The V and J genes are TRBV10-3 and TRBJ2-7; TRBD2 agrees at 8 bases. V was pared by 6 bases and J by 1 base, with 2 bases of the junction left unmatched. CDR3 size: 13 residues. Per the germline V gene, CDR1 is ENHRY and CDR2 is SYGVKD. In nucleotides, the CDR3 is TGTGCCATCAGGACTAGCGAGTCCTACGAGCAGTACTTC. The encoded protein is CAIRTSESYEQYF.

This sequence joins TRBV2 and TRBJ2-3; a possible D gene is TRBD1 (6 bases). The CDR3 is 13 residues long. Trimming took 3 bases from V and 3 from J, leaving 7 bases between them. CDR1 is SNHLY and CDR2 is FYNNEI in the germline V gene. This chain's CDR3 is CASSDQGTDTQYF. For the CDR3, the DNA is TGTGCCAGCAGTGATCAGGGGACAGATACGCAGTATTTT.

The chain is built from TRBV7-3 and TRBJ1-1, with TRBD1 matching 7 bases. V shed 3 bases and J 3 bases; nucleotides not matched to a gene: 7. This CDR3 is 15 amino acids long. Looked up from germline, CDR1 is SGHTA and CDR2 is FQGTGA. The CDR3 nucleotides read TGTGCCAGCAGCTTGACAGGGATTGGGGACACTGAAGCTTTCTTT. The encoded protein is CASSLTGIGDTEAFF.

This chain joins TRBV27 and TRBJ1-5, with a possible D match to TRBD1 (6 bases). This CDR3 region has 14 residues. V was shortened by 5 bases and J by 5 bases, with 13 bases between the two germline ends. Germline values: CDR1 MNHEY, CDR2 SMNVEV (reference sequence). CDR3 in DNA: TGTGCCAGCAGTCCCTTACGGACAGATCAGCCCCAGCATTTT. This translates into CASSPLRTDQPQHF.

The chain is built from TRBV28 and TRBJ2-7; D might be TRBD1 or TRBD2, each matching 6 bases. V was pared by 4 bases and J by 3 bases, with 16 bases between. CDR3 size: 15 residues. The germline CDR1 and CDR2 sequences are MDHEN and SYDVKM. The chain's CDR3 is CASSSRRGKVYEQYF. The CDR3 DNA follows: TGTGCCAGCAGTTCCAGGAGGGGGAAGGTCTACGAGCAGTACTTC.

The genes are TRBV4-1 and TRBJ2-3, with 10 positions matching TRBD1. This CDR3 comprises 17 residues. Germline CDR1 is MGHRA and CDR2 is YSYEKL. V shed 0 bases and J 0 bases; nucleotides not matched to a gene: 3. CDR3 DNA sequence: TGCGCCAGCAGCCAAGATCGGGACAGGGGCAGCACAGATACGCAGTATTTT. Translating it yields CASSQDRDRGSTDTQYF.